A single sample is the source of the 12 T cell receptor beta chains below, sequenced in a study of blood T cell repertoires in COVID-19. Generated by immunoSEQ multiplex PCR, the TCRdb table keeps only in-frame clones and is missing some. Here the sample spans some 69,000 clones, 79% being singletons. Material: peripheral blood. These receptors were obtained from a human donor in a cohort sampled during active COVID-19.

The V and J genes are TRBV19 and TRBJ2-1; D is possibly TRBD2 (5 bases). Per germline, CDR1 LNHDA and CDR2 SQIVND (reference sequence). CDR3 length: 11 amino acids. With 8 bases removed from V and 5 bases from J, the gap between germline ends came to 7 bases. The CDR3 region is CASEGDNEQFF. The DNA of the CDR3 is TGTGCCAGTGAGGGAGACAATGAGCAGTTCTTC.

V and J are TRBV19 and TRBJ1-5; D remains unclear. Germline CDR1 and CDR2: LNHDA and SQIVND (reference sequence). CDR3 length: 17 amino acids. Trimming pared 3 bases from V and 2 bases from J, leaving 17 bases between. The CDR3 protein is CASSMVGLPAGNQPQHF. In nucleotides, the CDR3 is TGTGCCAGTAGTATGGTTGGACTCCCCGCCGGCAATCAGCCCCAGCATTTT.

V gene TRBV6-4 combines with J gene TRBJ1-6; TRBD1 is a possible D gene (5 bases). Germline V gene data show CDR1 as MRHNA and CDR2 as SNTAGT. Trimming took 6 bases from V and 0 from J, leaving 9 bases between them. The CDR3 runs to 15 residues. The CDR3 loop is CASSVDSSYNSPLHF. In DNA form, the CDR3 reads TGTGCCAGCAGCGTAGACAGCTCCTATAATTCACCCCTCCACTTT.

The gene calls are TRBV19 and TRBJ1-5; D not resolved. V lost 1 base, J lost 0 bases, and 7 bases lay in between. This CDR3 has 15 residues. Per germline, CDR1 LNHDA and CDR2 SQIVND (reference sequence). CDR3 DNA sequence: TGTGCCAGTAGTATAGGCGGCCATAGCAATCAGCCCCAGCATTTT. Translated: CASSIGGHSNQPQHF.

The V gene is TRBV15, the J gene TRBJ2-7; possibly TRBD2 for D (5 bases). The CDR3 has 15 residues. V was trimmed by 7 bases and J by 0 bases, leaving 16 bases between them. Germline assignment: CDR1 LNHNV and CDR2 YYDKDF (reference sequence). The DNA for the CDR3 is TGTGCCACCAACGAGACTAACTATCCCTCCTACGAGCAGTACTTC. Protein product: CATNETNYPSYEQYF.

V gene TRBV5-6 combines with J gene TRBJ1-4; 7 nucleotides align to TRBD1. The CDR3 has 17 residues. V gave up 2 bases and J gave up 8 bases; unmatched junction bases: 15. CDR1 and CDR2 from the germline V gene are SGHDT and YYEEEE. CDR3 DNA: TGTGCCAGCAGCTTCCGGCGGGCGAGGGGGCTTTACGAAAAACTGTTTTTT. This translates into CASSFRRARGLYEKLFF.

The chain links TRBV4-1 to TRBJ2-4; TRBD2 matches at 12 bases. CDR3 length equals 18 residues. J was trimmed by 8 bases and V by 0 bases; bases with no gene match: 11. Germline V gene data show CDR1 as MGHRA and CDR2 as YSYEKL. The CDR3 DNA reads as TGCGCCAGCAGCCAAGATGTTCTAACTAGCGGGAGGAGGGACATTCAGTACTTC. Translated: CASSQDVLTSGRRDIQYF.

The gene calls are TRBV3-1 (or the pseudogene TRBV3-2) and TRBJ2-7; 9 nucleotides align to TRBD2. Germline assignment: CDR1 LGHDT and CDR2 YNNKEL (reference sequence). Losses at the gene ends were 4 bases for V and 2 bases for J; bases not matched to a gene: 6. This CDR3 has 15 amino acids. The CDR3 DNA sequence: TGTGCCAGCAGCCTTAGCGGGGGTCTACCCTACGAGCAGTACTTC. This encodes CASSLSGGLPYEQYF.

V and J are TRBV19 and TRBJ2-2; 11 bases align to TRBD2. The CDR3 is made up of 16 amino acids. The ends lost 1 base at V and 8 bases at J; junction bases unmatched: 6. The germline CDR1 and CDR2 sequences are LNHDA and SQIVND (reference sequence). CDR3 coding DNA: TGTGCCAGTAGTATAGCCGAGACTAGCGGGACGGGGGAGCTGTTTTTT. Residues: CASSIAETSGTGELFF.

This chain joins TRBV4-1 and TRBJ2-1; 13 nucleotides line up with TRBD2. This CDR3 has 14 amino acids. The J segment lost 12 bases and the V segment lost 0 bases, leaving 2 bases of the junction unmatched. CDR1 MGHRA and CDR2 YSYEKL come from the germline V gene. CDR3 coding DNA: TGCGCCAGCAGCCAAGAGGGACTAGCGGGAAGGCAGTTCTTC. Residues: CASSQEGLAGRQFF.

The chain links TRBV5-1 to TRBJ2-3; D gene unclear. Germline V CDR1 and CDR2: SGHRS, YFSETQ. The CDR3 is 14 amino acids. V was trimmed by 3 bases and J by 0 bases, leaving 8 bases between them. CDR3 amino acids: CASSWSDSTDTQYF. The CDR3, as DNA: TGCGCCAGCAGCTGGAGCGACAGCACAGATACGCAGTATTTT. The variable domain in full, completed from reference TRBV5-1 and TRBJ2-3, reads KAGVTQTPRYLIKTRGQQVTLSCSPISGHRSVSWYQQTPGQGLQFLFEYFSETQRNKGNFPGRFSGRQFSNSRSEMNVSTLELGDSALYLCASSWSDSTDTQYFGPGTRLTVL.

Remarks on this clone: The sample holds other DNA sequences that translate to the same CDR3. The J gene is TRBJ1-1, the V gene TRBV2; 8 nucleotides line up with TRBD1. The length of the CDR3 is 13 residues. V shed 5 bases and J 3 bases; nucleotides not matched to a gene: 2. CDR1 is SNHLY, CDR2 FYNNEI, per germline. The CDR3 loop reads CASSLTGDTEAFF. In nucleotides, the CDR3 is TGTGCCAGCAGTTTGACAGGGGACACTGAAGCTTTCTTT.